This entry describes one T cell receptor beta chain. This record comes from a study of control samples from healthy donors and cancer patients. Method: immunoSEQ multiplex PCR; TCRdb's copy keeps in-frame clones and lacks some. The profile shows about 270,000 clones, over 75% of them singletons. The CDR3 is 16 residues long. CDR1 and CDR2 from the germline V gene are LNHDA and SQIVND (reference sequence). The trim removed 4 bases at V and 5 bases at J, leaving 10 bases unmatched. This sequence originates from an older woman with lung cancer. The sample was PBMCs. This chain connects TRBV19 to TRBJ1-5; TRBD1 agrees at 8 bases. In nucleotides, the CDR3 is TGTGCCAGTAGTAAATCCCTCCAGGGGGCTGATCAGCCCCAGCATTTT. Encoded protein: CASSKSLQGADQPQHF.